The 8 T cell receptor beta chains reported below all come from one sample, sequenced in a study of Ad26.COV2.S vaccination and SARS-CoV-2 variants. The assay was immunoSEQ multiplex PCR, and TCRdb's table has in-frame clones only and misses some. This table holds over 300,000 clones, about four fifths found once. Documented treatment: approximately 18 received Ad26.COV2.S at low or high dose, single or two shots; roughly five received placebo; per-sample allocation not given. Each sample was drawn 63 days after the first injection (of vaccine or placebo). The sample was peripheral blood, taken in a trial of Ad26.COV2.S vaccine versus placebo. These receptors all stem from a person between 18 and 65 years old who received the Ad26.COV2.S COVID-19 vaccine or a placebo.

This clone was found a few times. The chain has TRBV20-1 and TRBJ1-6; no clear D gene. The CDR3 totals 9 residues. Germline loops: CDR1 DFQATT, CDR2 SNEGSKA (reference sequence). The CDR3 is CKRGNFLHF. DNA of the CDR3: TGCAAGCGAGGGAATTTCCTCCACTTT.

V is TRBV7-3 and J is TRBJ2-6, with D unclear. Germline CDR1 is SGHTA and CDR2 is FQGTGA. V dropped 1 base and J dropped 8 bases, with 12 bases sitting between them. The CDR3 has 15 residues. The CDR3 coding sequence is TGTGCCAGCAGCTTAAGTGGGGTCCCCTCCAACGTCCTGACTTTC. Amino acids: CASSLSGVPSNVLTF.

The CDR3 DNA follows: TGTGCCAGCAGTGAAACTCCACTCTTGCCGGGACAAAAGTATGGATGGTCCTACAATGAGCAGTTCTTC. It specifies CASSETPLLPGQKYGWSYNEQFF. The genes are TRBV6-1 and TRBJ2-1; a possible D gene is TRBD1 (6 bases). Germline V gene data show CDR1 as MNHNS and CDR2 as SASEGT. The CDR3 is 23 residues long. Trimming stripped 2 bases from V and 1 base from J, with 33 bases between.

The rearrangement joins TRBV7-8 to TRBJ1-6; the D is unclear. The germline gives CDR1 SGHVS, CDR2 FQNEAQ. The CDR3 contains 14 residues. V was shortened by 2 bases and J by 7 bases, with 9 bases between the two germline ends. CDR3 sequence: CASSLQAGNSPLHF. CDR3 DNA sequence: TGTGCCAGCAGCTTACAGGCGGGGAATTCACCCCTCCACTTT.

The V gene is TRBV7-9, the J gene TRBJ1-1; D is unresolved. CDR3 length: 11 residues. V lost 5 bases and J 8 bases, leaving 9 bases between the germline ends. The V gene's germline CDR1 is SEHNR and CDR2 FQNEAQ (reference sequence). CDR3 residues: CASSTSLEAFF. Written as DNA, the CDR3 is TGTGCCAGCAGCACCTCGTTAGAAGCTTTCTTT.

The chain is built from TRBV27 and TRBJ1-6; no reliable D call. This CDR3 comprises 13 residues. Germline V gene lookup returns CDR1 MNHEY and CDR2 SMNVEV (reference sequence). Trimming removed 8 bases at V and 10 bases at J, with 15 bases between. This CDR3 reads CASGILFRSPLHF. The CDR3, as DNA: TGTGCCAGCGGTATTCTATTTAGGTCACCCCTCCACTTT.

V usage is TRBV3-1 (or the pseudogene TRBV3-2) and J usage is TRBJ1-2; D not certain. The V end lost 5 bases, the J end lost 7 bases, and 14 bases lay between the germline ends. This CDR3 is 13 amino acids long. Germline-derived CDR1 and CDR2 are LGHDT and YNNKEL (reference sequence). The CDR3 region has the DNA TGTGCCAGCAGCGTATTCTCTTCGTTTGGCTACACCTTC. The encoded protein is CASSVFSSFGYTF.

The V and J genes are TRBV5-1 and TRBJ2-7, with no clear D. Germline values: CDR1 SGHRS, CDR2 YFSETQ. The V gene lost 4 bases and the J gene lost 8 bases, with 13 bases spanning the gap. The CDR3 has 12 amino acids. CDR3 loop: CASSLDTFKQYF. DNA of the CDR3: TGCGCCAGCAGCCTCGACACGTTTAAGCAGTACTTC.